This TCR beta chain emerged from a study of human thymus T cells. Resections from corrective heart surgery provided thymus tissue. Produced via immunoSEQ multiplex PCR; TCRdb's table is partial and in-frame only. The sample has about 78,000 clones, roughly 96% seen once. The germline V gene encodes CDR1 LGHNA and CDR2 YNFKEQ. V lost 3 bases and J 1 base, leaving 14 bases between the germline ends. This CDR3 spans 16 amino acids. This receptor was taken from a boy younger than two with a congenital heart defect but otherwise immunologically healthy. The genes are TRBV4-2 and TRBJ2-3; D perhaps matches TRBD2 (5 bases). Sequenced input: thymus tissue. CDR3 in DNA: TGTGCCAGCAGCCATGATGGCAAAGCGGGCACAGATACGCAGTATTTT. It yields the protein CASSHDGKAGTDTQYF.